This T cell receptor beta chain was sequenced for a study of blood T cell repertoires in COVID-19. CDR3 length: 15 amino acids. CDR1 and CDR2 (germline): SGHDT, YYEEEE. Trimming took off 4 bases at V and 2 bases at J, with 13 bases between the two ends. Authors' processing steps: Nucleated cell number was recorded as an estimate derived from reference gene primer amplification. The data were produced by immunoSEQ multiplex PCR, yet TCRdb's version contains in-frame clones alone and is incomplete. V and J calls and clone size are given by that table; D and trimming were obtained from the DNA. There are some 350,000 clones in the sample; roughly 90% occur only once, and 6% to 8% lies in the top ten.

The clonotype was recovered from a woman aged 70-85 years with COVID-19, enrolled during active disease. Specimen: peripheral blood. J is TRBJ1-3 and V is TRBV5-6; no definite D call. This CDR3 is CASSTQTEAGNTIYF. Written as DNA, the CDR3 is TGTGCCAGCAGCACCCAGACTGAAGCTGGAAACACCATATATTTT.